This TCR beta chain is drawn from a study of shared clonotypes between healthy human individuals. Concerning this clone itself: What it binds is not known.

Libraries were prepared by immunoSEQ multiplex PCR; TCRdb keeps only in-frame clonotypes and omits some of them. The sample has 1,500,000 or so clones, 98% seen once. Study-level findings and limits: The study found lower generation probabilities in non-shared clonotypes than in those shared by all four donors.

The CDR3 loop spans 15 amino acids. Germline trimming cut 6 bases from V and 3 bases from J; bases unmatched to any gene: 7. Germline loops: CDR1 MNHNS, CDR2 SASEGT. The sequence was obtained from a man younger than 45 in good health. The chain uses TRBV6-1 and TRBJ2-7; the match to TRBD2 covers 11 bases. Sequencing used naive CD4+ T cells sorted from blood. The subset: CD45RA+ positively selected. The CDR3 loop reads CASRETSGILYEQYF. The CDR3 DNA reads as TGTGCCAGCAGGGAGACTAGCGGGATCCTCTACGAGCAGTACTTC.